These 31 T cell receptor beta chains share one sample of origin, sequenced in a study of beta chain features in type 1 diabetes. Sequencing targeted expressed TCRB transcripts, as all isolated RNA had been reverse transcribed. TCRdb's copy holds only in-frame clones and misses some; the assay was immunoSEQ multiplex PCR. The table lists over 700,000 clones, roughly a sixth of them singletons. Sequenced input: naive CD4+ T cells from blood. The receptors derive from a woman aged 18-30 years in good health.

This clone was detected a few times. In DNA form, the CDR3 reads TGTGCCAGCAGTCCGACCGTAGAGACCCAGTACTTC. Protein sequence: CASSPTVETQYF. This rearrangement joins TRBV28 to TRBJ2-5; no clear D gene. V lost 5 bases, J lost 4 bases, and 8 bases lay in between. CDR3 length: 12 residues. Per germline, CDR1 MDHEN and CDR2 SYDVKM.

This clone showed up just a few times. This sample also contains other DNA sequences that code for the same CDR3. The V call is TRBV6-5, the J call TRBJ2-7; 9 bases align to TRBD1. The CDR3 runs to 15 residues. Germline CDR1 MNHEY, CDR2 SVGAGI. The junction had 2 bases not matched to a gene; V was cut back by 0 bases and J by 2 bases. This chain's CDR3 is CASSYSDRGAYEQYF. The CDR3 DNA follows: TGTGCCAGCAGTTACTCCGACAGGGGGGCCTACGAGCAGTACTTC.

This clone was counted only a few times. The chain combines TRBV5-4 with TRBJ2-7, with 14 positions matching TRBD2. Germline assignment: CDR1 SGHNT and CDR2 YYREEE (reference sequence). With 1 base clipped from V and 3 bases from J, the junction kept 6 bases outside the gene matches. This CDR3 is built from 17 residues. The CDR3 reads CASSLSGTSGSYYEQYF. Here the CDR3 DNA reads TGTGCCAGCAGCTTGTCCGGGACTAGCGGGAGTTACTACGAGCAGTACTTC.

The chain carries TRBV7-2 and TRBJ1-1; no clear D gene. The CDR3 length is 14 residues. Germline values: CDR1 SGHTA, CDR2 FQGNSA. V was trimmed by 2 bases and J by 0 bases, leaving 7 bases between them. The CDR3 sequence: CASSLNGVNTEAFF. The DNA for the CDR3 is TGTGCCAGCAGCTTAAACGGAGTGAACACTGAAGCTTTCTTT.

The chain is built from TRBV7-2 and TRBJ1-4; D is possibly TRBD1 (5 bases). Germline loops: CDR1 SGHTA, CDR2 FQGNSA. V lost 6 bases and J lost 8, with 22 bases in between. The CDR3 loop spans 16 amino acids. CDR3 in amino acids: CASSPGFGGRGEKLFF. DNA of the CDR3: TGTGCCAGCAGTCCGGGCTTCGGGGGGAGAGGGGAAAAACTGTTTTTT.

In its sample, this clone was seen a few times. The rearrangement joins TRBV7-8 to TRBJ2-2; D is unclear. CDR3 length equals 16 residues. The V gene lost 5 bases and the J gene lost 2 bases, with 15 bases spanning the gap. The V gene's germline CDR1 is SGHVS and CDR2 FQNEAQ. CDR3: CASSRKPAPNTGELFF. The CDR3 DNA follows: TGTGCCAGCAGCCGAAAACCAGCTCCTAACACCGGGGAGCTGTTTTTT.

Only a few counts were recorded for this clone. The same CDR3 is also encoded by other DNA sequences in this sample. The chain couples TRBV7-2 to TRBJ2-3, with a weak D call TRBD1 (5 bases). The CDR3 sequence is 14 residues long. The V gene's germline CDR1 is SGHTA and CDR2 FQGNSA. V was cut by 1 base and J by 2 bases, with 7 bases left in between. The CDR3, as DNA: TGTGCCAGCAGCTTAGTAGGGGTCACAGATACGCAGTATTTT. It specifies CASSLVGVTDTQYF.

The chain is built from TRBV28 and TRBJ1-2; tentatively, D is TRBD1 (6 bases). The V end was cut by 3 bases, the J end by 6 bases, with 26 bases between. Germline V lookup: CDR1 MDHEN, CDR2 SYDVKM. This CDR3 comprises 18 residues. The CDR3 spells CASSFLIMVRGGSNGYTF. As DNA, the CDR3 is TGTGCCAGCAGTTTTCTAATCATGGTCAGAGGGGGAAGCAATGGCTACACCTTC.

This clone has more than one count but fewer than ten. V gene TRBV7-6 combines with J gene TRBJ2-1; possibly TRBD2 for D (6 bases). Per the germline V gene, CDR1 is SGHVS and CDR2 is FNYEAQ. Trimming stripped 3 bases from V and 6 bases from J, with 9 bases between. The CDR3 contains 13 residues. The CDR3 DNA is TGTGCCAGCAGCTTTGGGACTCGCAATGAGCAGTTCTTC. The encoded protein is CASSFGTRNEQFF.

CDR3 bases: TGTGCCAGCAGCTTAGCATCGGGGACCACCGTCTCCTACGAGCAGTACTTC. It yields the protein CASSLASGTTVSYEQYF. J is TRBJ2-7 and V is TRBV7-2; D is tentatively TRBD1 or TRBD2 (5 bases each). Per the germline V gene, CDR1 is SGHTA and CDR2 is FQGNSA. The length of the CDR3 is 17 residues. V was pared by 0 bases and J by 0 bases, with 15 bases between.

The gene calls are TRBV4-3 and TRBJ1-2, with a weak D call TRBD1 (5 bases). The CDR3 sequence is 15 residues long. V gave up 1 base and J gave up 3 bases, with 12 bases separating them. CDR1 LGHNA and CDR2 YSLEER come from the germline V gene. DNA of the CDR3: TGCGCCAGCAGCCAAGGCACAGGCTATGACTATGGCTACACCTTC. It yields the protein CASSQGTGYDYGYTF.

A note on this clone: This same CDR3 is encoded by further DNA sequences in the sample. The rearrangement uses TRBV20-1 and TRBJ2-7; 7 nucleotides agree with TRBD2. CDR3 length equals 11 residues. Germline loops: CDR1 DFQATT, CDR2 SNEGSKA (reference sequence). V shed 3 bases, J shed 7 bases, and the junction held 3 bases outside the gene matches. CDR3 coding DNA: TGCAGTGCTAGTACCGGGAGGGAGCAGTACTTC. This gives the protein CSASTGREQYF.

The chain links TRBV5-1 to TRBJ1-1; the D gene is possibly TRBD1 (5 bases). Trimming left V 3 bases short and J 0 bases short, with 15 bases between. The CDR3 is 16 amino acids. The germline gives CDR1 SGHRS, CDR2 YFSETQ. Written as DNA, the CDR3 is TGCGCCAGCAGCTCCAGCGCCCTAGGGGTGAACACTGAAGCTTTCTTT. This sequence encodes CASSSSALGVNTEAFF.

This clone was seen a handful of times. The J gene is TRBJ2-1, the V gene TRBV11-3; 15 bases align to TRBD2. This CDR3 spans 15 amino acids. V trimming: 6 bases; J trimming: 14 bases; junction bases outside the gene matches: 11. The germline gives CDR1 SGHNT, CDR2 YENEEA. CDR3 nucleotides: TGTGCCAGCAGACTAGGACTAGCGGGAGGGTCCCCAAAGTTCTTC. The encoded protein is CASRLGLAGGSPKFF.

This clone has a handful of counts. The V gene is TRBV9, the J gene TRBJ2-5, with 12 bases matching TRBD2. V shed 2 bases and J 8 bases; nucleotides not matched to a gene: 4. Looked up from germline, CDR1 is SGDLS and CDR2 is YYNGEE. The CDR3 length is 14 residues. CDR3 bases: TGTGCCAGCAGCGTGACTAGCGGGAGAGGAACCCAGTACTTC. Translation gives CASSVTSGRGTQYF.

In this sample, this clone turned up a few times. V and J are TRBV10-3 and TRBJ2-7, with unresolved D. This CDR3 has 12 amino acids. The germline V and J ends were trimmed by 4 bases and 2 bases, with 6 bases remaining between them. Germline V gives CDR1 ENHRY, CDR2 SYGVKD. Written as DNA, the CDR3 is TGTGCCATCAGTGGTGGGCCCTACGAGCAGTACTTC. This sequence encodes CAISGGPYEQYF.

A few counts support this clone. This chain joins TRBV2 and TRBJ1-5, with D possibly being TRBD1 (5 bases). V lost 2 bases, J lost 2 bases, and 10 bases lay in between. The CDR3 extends over 15 amino acids. Germline CDR1 reads SNHLY; CDR2 reads FYNNEI. The CDR3, as DNA: TGTGCCAGCAGTGAACAGGGTTTGGGCAATCAGCCCCAGCATTTT. It specifies CASSEQGLGNQPQHF. Looking up the rest from reference TRBV2 and TRBJ1-5 gives the full variable domain: EPEVTQTPSHQVTQMGQEVILRCVPISNHLYFYWYRQILGQKVEFLVSFYNNEISEKSEIFDDQFSVERPDGSNFTLKIRSTKLEDSAMYFCASSEQGLGNQPQHFGDGTRLSIL.

V and J are TRBV25-1 and TRBJ1-3; D is uncertain. With 1 base removed from V and 4 bases from J, the gap between germline ends came to 11 bases. The V gene's germline CDR1 is MGHDK and CDR2 SYGVNS. The CDR3 is 15 residues long. In nucleotides, the CDR3 is TGTGCCAGCAGTGAATCGGGAGTGCACGGAAACACCATATATTTT. Its translation: CASSESGVHGNTIYF. Using reference TRBV25-1 and TRBJ1-3 for the parts outside the CDR3, the full variable domain is EADIYQTPRYLVIGTGKKITLECSQTMGHDKMYWYQQDPGMELHLIHYSYGVNSTEKGDLSSESTVSRIRTEHFPLTLESARPSHTSQYLCASSESGVHGNTIYFGEGSWLTVV.

The chain has TRBV5-1 and TRBJ2-1; 7 nucleotides align to TRBD2. The CDR3 sequence is 15 residues long. V was clipped by 7 bases and J by 0 bases; unmatched bases: 7. CDR1 SGHRS and CDR2 YFSETQ come from the germline V gene. Here the CDR3 DNA reads TGCGCCAGCGGCCAAGCGGGGAGCTCCTACAATGAGCAGTTCTTC. It is translated as CASGQAGSSYNEQFF.

The rearrangement joins TRBV15 to TRBJ2-7; weak D call: TRBD1 (5 bases). Trimming shortened V by 1 base and J by 3 bases, and 13 bases separated the two germline ends. The germline V gene encodes CDR1 LNHNV and CDR2 YYDKDF (reference sequence). This CDR3 has 15 residues. The CDR3 loop reads CATSRGQSTDYEQYF. CDR3 nucleotides: TGTGCCACCAGCAGAGGACAGAGCACGGACTACGAGCAGTACTTC.

Comments on this clone: Other DNA sequences from this sample encode an identical CDR3 as well. V is TRBV9 and J is TRBJ2-2; 8 nucleotides agree with TRBD2. The CDR3 has 15 residues. J was trimmed by 5 bases and V by 0 bases; bases with no gene match: 3. Germline V lookup: CDR1 SGDLS, CDR2 YYNGEE. The CDR3 region has the DNA TGTGCCAGCAGCGTAGGGTTAGCGGGGACCGGGGAGCTGTTTTTT. Translated: CASSVGLAGTGELFF.

The genes are TRBV28 and TRBJ1-1; D perhaps matches TRBD1 (6 bases). The CDR3 is 13 amino acids. CDR1 and CDR2 (germline): MDHEN, SYDVKM. V lost 5 bases, J lost 6 bases, and 13 bases lay in between. The CDR3 DNA follows: TGTGCCAGCAGTACCGGGACAATCGCTGAAGCTTTCTTT. Its protein is CASSTGTIAEAFF.

The table lists this clone with a few counts. The gene calls are TRBV4-2 and TRBJ1-3; 7 bases map to TRBD1. CDR3 length: 15 amino acids. V gave up 1 base and J gave up 4 bases; unmatched junction bases: 4. CDR1 and CDR2 from the germline V gene are LGHNA and YNFKEQ. The CDR3 DNA reads as TGTGCCAGCAGCCAAGCAGGGACAGCCGGAAACACCATATATTTT. This translates into CASSQAGTAGNTIYF.

In this sample, this clone turned up a few times. The V call is TRBV4-3, the J call TRBJ1-6; a possible D gene is TRBD1 (5 bases). V lost 4 bases to trimming and J lost 0 bases, with 7 bases between them. The CDR3 spans 15 residues. Germline loops: CDR1 LGHNA, CDR2 YSLEER. The CDR3 loop is CASSRGDSYNSPLHF. The CDR3 DNA is TGCGCCAGCAGCCGGGGGGACTCCTATAATTCACCCCTCCACTTT.

The sample holds a few counts of this clone. This chain joins TRBV28 and TRBJ1-4; unclear D gene. The CDR3 loop spans 12 amino acids. Trimming removed 6 bases at V and 5 bases at J, with 7 bases between. Germline V gives CDR1 MDHEN, CDR2 SYDVKM. In DNA, the CDR3 is TGTGCCAGCAGGGGAGGCAATGAAAAACTGTTTTTT. Its translation: CASRGGNEKLFF. The complete variable domain, with remaining parts taken from reference TRBV28 and TRBJ1-4, reads DVKVTQSSRYLVKRTGEKVFLECVQDMDHENMFWYRQDPGLGLRLIYFSYDVKMKEKGDIPEGYSVSREKKERFSLILESASTNQTSMYLCASRGGNEKLFFGSGTQLSVL.

This clone was detected only once. The chain links TRBV7-2 to TRBJ2-1; D is tentatively TRBD1 or TRBD2 (6 bases each). V lost 0 bases and J lost 8, with 11 bases in between. Per the germline V gene, CDR1 is SGHTA and CDR2 is FQGNSA. This CDR3 has 14 amino acids. The CDR3 region is CASSLAGASDEQFF. The DNA for the CDR3 is TGTGCCAGCAGCTTAGCGGGGGCTAGCGATGAGCAGTTCTTC.

This chain uses TRBV29-1 with TRBJ2-5; TRBD1 matches 8 bases. J lost 5 bases, V lost 7 bases, and 6 bases had no gene match. From germline, CDR1 is SQVTM and CDR2 ANQGSEA. The CDR3 loop spans 12 amino acids. Here the CDR3 DNA reads TGCAGCGCTATGACAGGGGTGGAGACCCAGTACTTC. As protein: CSAMTGVETQYF. Full variable domain (missing parts from reference TRBV29-1 and TRBJ2-5): SAVISQKPSRDICQRGTSLTIQCQVDSQVTMMFWYRQQPGQSLTLIATANQGSEATYESGFVIDKFPISRPNLTFSTLTVSNMSPEDSSIYLCSAMTGVETQYFGPGTRLLVL.

V is TRBV13 and J is TRBJ1-1, with D tentatively TRBD1 (6 bases). V lost 6 bases and J lost 0, with 17 bases in between. From germline, CDR1 is PRHDT and CDR2 FYEKMQ (reference sequence). This CDR3 is built from 16 residues. The CDR3 DNA reads as TGTGCCAGCAGTTCCCCTCCGGGACACCTGAACACTGAAGCTTTCTTT. Translating it yields CASSSPPGHLNTEAFF.

The chain has TRBV6-1 and TRBJ2-6; D unclear. Trimming removed 9 bases at V and 0 bases at J, with 9 bases between. Germline V lookup: CDR1 MNHNS, CDR2 SASEGT. The CDR3 totals 14 residues. The CDR3 here is CASTRASGANVLTF. CDR3 nucleotides: TGTGCCAGTACAAGGGCCTCTGGGGCCAACGTCCTGACTTTC.

The V gene is TRBV23-1, the J gene TRBJ2-5; D gene uncertain. TRBV23-1 is annotated as an ORF whose role is uncertain. V dropped 5 bases and J dropped 1 base, with 8 bases sitting between them. This CDR3 has 13 residues. CDR3 coding DNA: TGCGCCAGCAGTTGGTCCCTCCAAGAGACCCAGTACTTC. Its protein is CASSWSLQETQYF.

The chain carries TRBV19 and TRBJ2-1, with TRBD2 matching 9 bases. Germline CDR1 and CDR2: LNHDA and SQIVND (reference sequence). The J segment lost 10 bases and the V segment lost 4 bases, leaving 8 bases of the junction unmatched. The CDR3 loop spans 14 amino acids. CDR3 DNA sequence: TGTGCCAGTAGTAGCGGGAGGGCCCTCCGCGAGCAGTTCTTC. Encoded protein: CASSSGRALREQFF.